The next 25 T cell receptor beta chains were all read from a single sample in a study of post-analysis software for immune sequencing data. TCR beta cDNA libraries had unique molecular identifiers. Using its own MiXCR run on the PCR reads, TCRdb lists one record per CDR3 protein. The sample lists roughly 700,000 distinct CDR3 sequences, 30% occurring once. Points from the study as a whole: Patients showed TRBV5-6, TRBV5-1 and TRBV20-1 among 4 or 5 TRBV segments more frequent than in controls.

No antigen has been identified for these receptors. Sequencing was carried out using blood. These receptors were collected from a girl aged 10 to 17 with multiple sclerosis.

CDR3 residues: CASSLPRLAGGLFF. CDR3 DNA sequence: TGTGCCAGCAGCCTACCCAGACTAGCGGGAGGTCTGTTCTTC. The chain recombines TRBV7-2 with TRBJ2-1; 13 bases are shared with TRBD2. Germline V gene lookup returns CDR1 SGHTA and CDR2 FQGNSA. V shed 5 bases, J shed 15 bases, and the junction held 10 bases outside the gene matches. The CDR3 runs 14 residues.

This clonotype came up many times. The chain is built from TRBV12-3 or TRBV12-4 and TRBJ2-7, with TRBD2 as a possible D gene (5 bases). The V gene lost 5 bases and the J gene lost 6 bases, with 11 bases spanning the gap. The CDR3 spans 12 residues. The CDR3 nucleotides are TGTGCCAGCAGTGGCGGAGGAAGCGAGCAGTACTTC. Protein sequence: CASSGGGSEQYF.

V gene TRBV27 combines with J gene TRBJ2-1; 8 nucleotides align to TRBD2. The junction had 6 bases not matched to a gene; V was cut back by 5 bases and J by 0 bases. The CDR3 is 16 residues long. Looked up from germline, CDR1 is MNHEY and CDR2 is SMNVEV (reference sequence). The CDR3 DNA sequence: TGTGCCAGCAGTCCGGAGCGGGGGAGCTCCTACAATGAGCAGTTCTTC. Translating gives CASSPERGSSYNEQFF.

This clonotype came up a few times. This chain links TRBV10-3 with TRBJ1-1, with unresolved D. V lost 6 bases to trimming and J lost 0 bases, with 8 bases between them. CDR1 ENHRY and CDR2 SYGVKD come from the germline V gene. This CDR3 is built from 13 residues. The CDR3 sequence: CAIRWQLNTEAFF. CDR3 sequence (DNA): TGTGCCATCAGATGGCAGTTGAACACTGAAGCTTTCTTT.

The rearrangement joins TRBV6-5 to TRBJ1-2, with D uncertain. Germline V gene lookup returns CDR1 MNHEY and CDR2 SVGAGI. The CDR3 is 12 amino acids. Trimming stripped 6 bases from V and 6 bases from J, with 11 bases between. CDR3 region: CASRHGQDGYTF. Here the CDR3 DNA reads TGTGCCAGCAGGCACGGGCAGGATGGCTACACCTTC.

Note on this clonotype: One end of the junction does not line up with germline, which may come from a read error. The V gene is TRBV12-3 or TRBV12-4, the J gene TRBJ2-5; either TRBD1 or TRBD2 may supply D (5 bases each). The CDR3 has 12 residues. This CDR3 reads CVSSRDGQTQYF. DNA for the CDR3: TGTGTCAGCAGCCGGGACGGGCAGACCCAGTACTTC.

V is TRBV5-1 and J is TRBJ2-2; no clear D gene. Germline CDR1 is SGHRS and CDR2 is YFSETQ. The CDR3 runs 14 residues. Between the trimmed V and J ends, which lost 1 base and 7 bases, there was a span of 11 bases. The CDR3 DNA reads as TGCGCCAGCAGCTTGCCCATCGCCGGCGGGGAGCTGTTTTTT. Translating gives CASSLPIAGGELFF.

The chain links TRBV6-5 to TRBJ2-1; D uncertain. Germline V gives CDR1 MNHEY, CDR2 SVGAGI. There are 14 residues in the CDR3. V was cut by 5 bases and J by 5 bases, with 13 bases left in between. CDR3 coding DNA: TGTGCCAGCAGTCCATATCTAGGGCACAATGAGCAGTTCTTC. Translating it yields CASSPYLGHNEQFF.

J is TRBJ2-7 and V is TRBV9; D is unresolved. Germline V gives CDR1 SGDLS, CDR2 YYNGEE. The CDR3 sequence is 13 residues long. Between the trimmed V and J ends, which lost 3 bases and 3 bases, there was a span of 10 bases. Here the CDR3 DNA reads TGTGCCAGCAGCGCTGGGCCCAGCTACGAGCAGTACTTC. This encodes CASSAGPSYEQYF.

This chain connects TRBV7-2 to TRBJ2-5; D is unresolved. The CDR3 contains 12 residues. V was trimmed by 3 bases and J by 4 bases, leaving 6 bases between them. From germline, CDR1 is SGHTA and CDR2 FQGNSA. The CDR3 DNA sequence: TGTGCCAGCAGCTTTATCTTAGAGACCCAGTACTTC. As protein: CASSFILETQYF.

This chain uses TRBV7-9 with TRBJ1-6; TRBD1 agrees at 9 bases. This CDR3 is built from 15 residues. Trimming at V came to 5 bases and at J to 14 bases, leaving 13 bases not matched to a gene. CDR1 is SEHNR, CDR2 FQNEAQ, per germline (reference sequence). CDR3 nucleotides: TGTGCCAGCAGCCCGCCTACAGGGGGCCCCTCGGCCCTCCACTTT. Protein: CASSPPTGGPSALHF.

This rearrangement joins TRBV5-1 to TRBJ1-1; D unresolved. The V end lost 0 bases, the J end lost 1 base, and 7 bases lay between the germline ends. Per germline, CDR1 SGHRS and CDR2 YFSETQ. This CDR3 spans 14 amino acids. The CDR3 coding sequence is TGCGCCAGCAGCTTGGGAGGCGCGAACACTGAAGCTTTCTTT. It encodes CASSLGGANTEAFF.

The chain couples TRBV12-3 or TRBV12-4 to TRBJ1-5; D is possibly TRBD1 (5 bases). The V end lost 5 bases, the J end lost 4 bases, and 12 bases lay between the germline ends. The CDR3 has 14 residues. The CDR3 spells CASSRGTANQPQHF. The DNA of the CDR3 is TGTGCCAGCAGTAGAGGGACGGCAAATCAGCCCCAGCATTTT.

V gene TRBV7-2 combines with J gene TRBJ1-2, with no clear D. The germline V gene has CDR1 SGHTA and CDR2 FQGNSA. CDR3 length: 13 residues. V was pared by 6 bases and J by 2 bases, with 10 bases between. CDR3 DNA: TGTGCCAGCAGAGTTGTGGAAAACTATGGCTACACCTTC. Residues: CASRVVENYGYTF.

In the case of this clonotype: The junction and the germline gene differ at one end; a read error may be behind it. This sequence joins TRBV27 and TRBJ2-7; D possibly corresponds to TRBD1 (7 bases). The CDR3 is 16 residues long. CDR1 and CDR2 from the germline V gene are MNHEY and SMNVEV (reference sequence). The CDR3 loop is CASSLRRDSYSYEQYF. CDR3 DNA sequence: TGTGCCAGTAGTTTACGGCGGGACAGTTACTCCTACGAGCAGTACTTC.

This clonotype turned up a few times. This chain joins TRBV6-6 and TRBJ2-7; possibly TRBD2 for D (6 bases). Germline lookup yields CDR1 MNHNY and CDR2 SVGAGI (reference sequence). The CDR3 totals 15 residues. Trimming stripped 1 base from V and 0 bases from J, with 10 bases between. CDR3: CASSYYVADSYEQYF. The CDR3 nucleotides read TGTGCCAGCAGTTACTATGTAGCGGACTCCTACGAGCAGTACTTC.

V and J are TRBV7-8 and TRBJ2-5; D ambiguous. This CDR3 spans 14 amino acids. Germline V gives CDR1 SGHVS, CDR2 FQNEAQ. The V end lost 1 base, the J end lost 2 bases, and 8 bases lay between the germline ends. The CDR3 loop is CASSLGAAQETQYF. The CDR3 bases are TGTGCCAGCAGCTTAGGGGCAGCACAAGAGACCCAGTACTTC. Full variable domain (missing parts from reference TRBV7-8 and TRBJ2-5): GAGVSQSPRYKVAKRGQDVALRCDPISGHVSLFWYQQALGQGPEFLTYFQNEAQLDKSGLPSDRFFAERPEGSVSTLKIQRTQQEDSAVYLCASSLGAAQETQYFGPGTRLLVL.

The gene calls are TRBV5-5 and TRBJ2-4; perhaps TRBD2 as D (7 bases). This CDR3 spans 14 amino acids. CDR1 SGHKS and CDR2 YYEKEE come from the germline V gene (reference sequence). Trimming shortened V by 6 bases and J by 13 bases, and 23 bases separated the two germline ends. CDR3 bases: TGTGCCAGCATCCAACCGGGGGGCTACAATGAGCAGTACTTC. Encoded protein: CASIQPGGYNEQYF.

This clonotype was seen only a few times. The junction departs from the called germline gene at one end, perhaps through a read error. This chain links TRBV20-1 with TRBJ2-1, with D perhaps TRBD1 (5 bases). The CDR3 is 13 amino acids. Germline CDR1 is DFQATT and CDR2 is SNEGSKA (reference sequence). The CDR3 loop is CSARAFLDNEQFF. CDR3 sequence (DNA): TGCAGTGCTAGAGCTTTTCTGGACAACGAGCAGTTCTTC.

In this sample, this clonotype turned up a few times. J is TRBJ2-7 and V is TRBV6-5; 8 bases agree with TRBD1. CDR1 is MNHEY and CDR2 is SVGAGI in the germline V gene. V was clipped by 6 bases and J by 4 bases; unmatched bases: 11. The CDR3 consists of 15 residues. In DNA form, the CDR3 reads TGTGCCAGCAGACCCCCGGGACAGGTTTATTACGAGCAGTACTTC. Translation gives CASRPPGQVYYEQYF.

V and J are TRBV4-1 and TRBJ2-2; D possibly uses TRBD1 or TRBD2 (5 bases each). V lost 6 bases, J lost 6 bases, and 8 bases lay in between. The CDR3 consists of 12 residues. Germline V gene data show CDR1 as MGHRA and CDR2 as YSYEKL. The CDR3, as DNA: TGCGCCAGCAGTAGGGGACCCGGGGAGCTGTTTTTT. It translates to CASSRGPGELFF.

The chain has TRBV4-3 and TRBJ2-7; D remains ambiguous. The germline gives CDR1 LGHNA, CDR2 YSLEER. Trimming took 0 bases from V and 10 from J, leaving 13 bases between them. The CDR3 runs 13 residues. The CDR3 sequence is CASSQEMLNKQYF. The CDR3 DNA sequence: TGCGCCAGCAGCCAAGAGATGCTTAACAAACAGTACTTC.

This sequence joins TRBV5-5 and TRBJ2-5; no firm D call. The germline V gene has CDR1 SGHKS and CDR2 YYEKEE (reference sequence). V was pared by 4 bases and J by 11 bases, with 27 bases between. The CDR3 sequence is 16 residues long. The CDR3 reads CASSLQESRTYNEQYF. The CDR3, as DNA: TGTGCCAGCAGCCTGCAGGAGTCCCGAACCTACAATGAGCAGTACTTC.

This clonotype occurred a few times. The chain carries TRBV23-1 and TRBJ2-5, with D possibly matching TRBD1 (5 bases). TRBV23-1 is recorded as an ORF, its role being uncertain. Trimming took off 0 bases at V and 4 bases at J, with 9 bases between the two ends. CDR3 length: 14 amino acids. CDR3 nucleotide sequence: TGCGCCAGCAGTCAATCGGCAGGGCTAGAGACCCAGTACTTC. It is translated as CASSQSAGLETQYF.

In this sample, this clonotype turned up a few times. This chain uses TRBV2 with TRBJ2-7; 7 bases map to TRBD1. V gave up 1 base and J gave up 3 bases; unmatched junction bases: 6. The CDR3 extends over 15 amino acids. Germline CDR1 is SNHLY and CDR2 is FYNNEI. The CDR3 DNA is TGTGCCAGCAGTGAAGATTGGGACAGACTCTACGAGCAGTACTTC. Its protein is CASSEDWDRLYEQYF.